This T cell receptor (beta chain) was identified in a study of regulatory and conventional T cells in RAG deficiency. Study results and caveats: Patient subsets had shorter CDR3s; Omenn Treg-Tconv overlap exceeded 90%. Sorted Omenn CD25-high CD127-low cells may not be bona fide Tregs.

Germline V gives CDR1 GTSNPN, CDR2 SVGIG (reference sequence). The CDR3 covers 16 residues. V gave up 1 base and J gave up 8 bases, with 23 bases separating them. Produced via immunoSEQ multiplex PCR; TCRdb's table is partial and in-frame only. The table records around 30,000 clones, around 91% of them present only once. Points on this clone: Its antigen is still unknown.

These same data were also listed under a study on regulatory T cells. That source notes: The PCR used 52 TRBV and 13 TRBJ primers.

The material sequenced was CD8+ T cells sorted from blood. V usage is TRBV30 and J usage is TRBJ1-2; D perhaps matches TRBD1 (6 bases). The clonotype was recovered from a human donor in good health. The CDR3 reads CAWSAHRGGGLEGYTF. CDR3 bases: TGTGCCTGGAGTGCCCACCGAGGCGGGGGGCTAGAAGGCTACACCTTC.